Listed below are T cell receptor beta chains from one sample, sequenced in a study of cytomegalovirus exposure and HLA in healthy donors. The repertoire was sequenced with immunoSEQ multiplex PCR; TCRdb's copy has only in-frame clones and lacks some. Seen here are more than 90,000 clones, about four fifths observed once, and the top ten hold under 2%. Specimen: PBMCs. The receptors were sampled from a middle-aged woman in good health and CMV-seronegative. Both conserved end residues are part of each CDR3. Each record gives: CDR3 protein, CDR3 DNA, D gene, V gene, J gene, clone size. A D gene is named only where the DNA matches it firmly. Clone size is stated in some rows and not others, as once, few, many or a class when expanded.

CDR3aa: CASSQEASRNSPLHF
CDR3nt: TGCGCCAGCAGCCAAGAGGCCAGTCGAAATTCACCCCTCCACTTT
d_gene: NA
v_gene: TRBV4-3
j_gene: TRBJ1-6
abundance: NA

CDR3aa: CASSLCRGSNQPQHF
CDR3nt: TGTGCCAGCAGCTTGTGCAGGGGAAGCAATCAGCCCCAGCATTTT
d_gene: NA
v_gene: TRBV5-6
j_gene: TRBJ1-5
abundance: NA

CDR3aa: CASRTPGQGRDSPLHF
CDR3nt: TGTGCCAGTAGGACGCCGGGACAGGGAAGAGATTCACCCCTCCACTTT
d_gene: TRBD1
v_gene: TRBV19
j_gene: TRBJ1-6
abundance: NA

CDR3aa: CASSYSKEYTEAFF
CDR3nt: TGTGCCAGCAGTTACTCGAAGGAGTACACTGAAGCTTTCTTT
d_gene: NA
v_gene: TRBV6-6
j_gene: TRBJ1-1
abundance: few

CDR3aa: CASSYSRLASYNEQFF
CDR3nt: TGTGCCAGCAGTTACTCGCGACTAGCATCCTACAATGAGCAGTTCTTC
d_gene: TRBD2
v_gene: TRBV6-6
j_gene: TRBJ2-1
abundance: NA

CDR3aa: CASSQDPGDTEAFF
CDR3nt: TGCGCCAGCAGCCAAGATCCGGGGGACACTGAAGCTTTCTTT
d_gene: NA
v_gene: TRBV4-3
j_gene: TRBJ1-1
abundance: NA

CDR3aa: CASSYSAAGTDTQYF
CDR3nt: TGTGCCAGCAGTTACTCTGCGGCGGGCACAGATACGCAGTATTTT
d_gene: NA
v_gene: TRBV6-6
j_gene: TRBJ2-3
abundance: NA

CDR3aa: CASSTTSGGAGNEQFF
CDR3nt: TGTGCCAGCAGCACAACTAGCGGGGGGGCCGGTAATGAGCAGTTCTTC
d_gene: TRBD2
v_gene: TRBV7-9
j_gene: TRBJ2-1
abundance: NA

CDR3aa: CASSQALVAEQYF
CDR3nt: TGCGCCAGCAGCCAAGCCCTAGTCGCCGAGCAGTACTTC
d_gene: NA
v_gene: TRBV4-1
j_gene: TRBJ2-7
abundance: NA

CDR3aa: CASSERSEVVTEAFF
CDR3nt: TGTGCCAGCAGTGAAAGATCCGAGGTAGTCACTGAAGCTTTCTTT
d_gene: NA
v_gene: TRBV2
j_gene: TRBJ1-1
abundance: NA

CDR3aa: CASSLALRYWEQFF
CDR3nt: TGTGCCAGCAGCTTGGCCCTGAGGTATTGGGAGCAGTTCTTC
d_gene: NA
v_gene: TRBV5-6
j_gene: TRBJ2-1
abundance: NA

CDR3aa: CASSLPQAAKNIQYF
CDR3nt: TGTGCCAGCAGTTTGCCTCAGGCGGCCAAAAACATTCAGTACTTC
d_gene: NA
v_gene: TRBV28
j_gene: TRBJ2-4
abundance: NA

CDR3aa: CASSQDPRAGYTF
CDR3nt: TGCGCCAGCAGCCAAGATCCCAGGGCGGGCTACACCTTC
d_gene: NA
v_gene: TRBV4-1
j_gene: TRBJ1-2
abundance: NA

CDR3aa: CASSQTPGQDTGELFF
CDR3nt: TGTGCCAGCAGCCAAACGCCGGGACAGGACACCGGGGAGCTGTTTTTT
d_gene: TRBD1
v_gene: TRBV7-3
j_gene: TRBJ2-2
abundance: few

CDR3aa: CSVEEVGVGTDTQYF
CDR3nt: TGCAGCGTTGAAGAAGTAGGGGTAGGCACAGATACGCAGTATTTT
d_gene: NA
v_gene: TRBV29-1
j_gene: TRBJ2-3
abundance: NA